The 23 T cell receptor beta chains below were found in one sample sequenced in a study of blood T cell repertoires in COVID-19. TCRdb's table, derived via immunoSEQ multiplex PCR, lists solely in-frame clones and lacks some. The sample has approximately 270,000 clones; more than 85% are singletons. Sequenced: peripheral blood. These receptors were taken from a man aged 25-40 years with acute or convalescent COVID-19.

V and J are TRBV28 and TRBJ1-5, with no clear D. This CDR3 is built from 12 residues. Germline CDR1 reads MDHEN; CDR2 reads SYDVKM. The ends were cut back, 6 bases at V and 9 bases at J, with 12 bases in the middle. The DNA of the CDR3 is TGTGCCAGCAGCTCGCTTTTGCGGCCCCAGCATTTT. This encodes CASSSLLRPQHF.

The chain combines TRBV6-1 with TRBJ2-7, with D perhaps matching TRBD2 (5 bases). CDR3 length: 12 residues. Germline assignment: CDR1 MNHNS and CDR2 SASEGT. V was clipped by 2 bases and J by 5 bases, with 7 bases between them. The CDR3 DNA is TGTGCCAGCAGTGAAACGAGGGACGAGCAGTACTTC. The encoded protein is CASSETRDEQYF.

The J gene is TRBJ2-5, the V gene TRBV7-8; TRBD2 matches at 7 bases. CDR3 length equals 16 residues. From germline, CDR1 is SGHVS and CDR2 FQNEAQ. The J segment lost 3 bases and the V segment lost 5 bases, leaving 12 bases of the junction unmatched. CDR3 region: CASSPHGGGPKETQYF. In DNA, the CDR3 is TGTGCCAGCAGCCCCCATGGGGGAGGGCCTAAAGAGACCCAGTACTTC.

The chain links TRBV6-5 to TRBJ2-3; TRBD2 matches 13 bases. Trimming cost V 7 bases and J 9 bases; bases outside gene matches: 10. Germline V gene lookup returns CDR1 MNHEY and CDR2 SVGAGI. There are 15 residues in the CDR3. The CDR3 region is CASNLLAGGLGTQYF. Written as DNA, the CDR3 is TGTGCCAGCAACCTACTAGCGGGGGGGCTAGGGACGCAGTATTTT.

The V and J genes are TRBV14 and TRBJ2-3, with 10 bases identical to TRBD2. J lost 4 bases, V lost 8 bases, and 9 bases had no gene match. CDR1 and CDR2 from the germline V gene are SGHDN and FVKESK. The CDR3 runs to 15 residues. The CDR3 here is CASGRAGGPSDTQYF. The CDR3, as DNA: TGTGCCAGCGGCCGAGCGGGAGGGCCATCAGATACGCAGTATTTT.

The J gene is TRBJ2-5, the V gene TRBV10-2; D might be TRBD2 (6 bases). CDR1 is WSHSY, CDR2 SAAADI, per germline. V dropped 6 bases and J dropped 2 bases, with 10 bases sitting between them. This CDR3 is 13 amino acids long. The DNA of the CDR3 is TGCGCCAGCAGGGTCGGGACTCAAGAGACCCAGTACTTC. It translates to CASRVGTQETQYF.

This chain connects TRBV9 to TRBJ2-5, with D hard to call. CDR1 is SGDLS and CDR2 is YYNGEE in the germline V gene. Trimming removed 6 bases from V and 6 bases from J, with 27 bases in between. CDR3 size: 17 residues. The CDR3: CASTPSSVSSKRQTQYF. The CDR3 region has the DNA TGTGCCAGCACCCCAAGTTCGGTTTCGTCTAAGAGGCAGACCCAGTACTTC.

V is TRBV10-3 and J is TRBJ2-5; possibly TRBD1 for D (6 bases). The CDR3 runs 13 residues. Germline CDR1 reads ENHRY; CDR2 reads SYGVKD. The V end lost 3 bases, the J end lost 3 bases, and 8 bases lay between the germline ends. This CDR3 reads CAISDRDKETQYF. The CDR3 bases are TGTGCCATCAGTGACCGGGACAAAGAGACCCAGTACTTC.

The rearrangement joins TRBV28 to TRBJ1-1; D possibly corresponds to TRBD1 (6 bases). This CDR3 is built from 12 residues. V was cut by 8 bases and J by 6 bases, with 13 bases left in between. Germline V lookup: CDR1 MDHEN, CDR2 SYDVKM. As DNA, the CDR3 is TGTGCCAGCTCCTTATACAGGGCTGAAGCTTTCTTT. Amino acids: CASSLYRAEAFF.

The table lists this clone with a few counts. The chain uses TRBV12-3 or TRBV12-4 and TRBJ1-1, with D hard to call. The CDR3 covers 12 residues. Trimming shortened V by 8 bases and J by 2 bases, and 9 bases separated the two germline ends. The CDR3 sequence is CASPPTNTEAFF. DNA for the CDR3: TGTGCCAGCCCCCCGACAAACACTGAAGCTTTCTTT.

The genes are TRBV10-3 and TRBJ1-2; D not resolved. Trimming took 10 bases from V and 6 from J, leaving 18 bases between them. Looked up from germline, CDR1 is ENHRY and CDR2 is SYGVKD. CDR3 length: 13 amino acids. CDR3 nucleotides: TGTGCCACGAGACCGTTCCTCGGGGATGGCTACACCTTC. This codes for CATRPFLGDGYTF.

The rearrangement uses TRBV14 and TRBJ2-1, with a tentative D call TRBD2 (6 bases). CDR1 and CDR2 (germline): SGHDN, FVKESK. With 6 bases removed from V and 7 bases from J, the gap between germline ends came to 25 bases. This CDR3 region has 17 residues. Here the CDR3 reads CASSLMLHSGGWNEQFF. The CDR3 nucleotides are TGTGCCAGCAGTCTAATGCTCCATAGCGGTGGATGGAATGAGCAGTTCTTC. The full variable domain, completed using reference TRBV14 and TRBJ2-1, is EAGVTQFPSHSVIEKGQTVTLRCDPISGHDNLYWYRRVMGKEIKFLLHFVKESKQDESGMPNNRFLAERTGGTYSTLKVQPAELEDSGVYFCASSLMLHSGGWNEQFFGPGTRLTVL.

The rearrangement uses TRBV28 and TRBJ1-1; no reliable D call. V lost 3 bases and J 1 base, leaving 12 bases between the germline ends. Germline V gene data show CDR1 as MDHEN and CDR2 as SYDVKM. The CDR3 extends over 15 amino acids. CDR3 nucleotides: TGTGCCAGCAGTTTTTCTACCCGGAGGAACACTGAAGCTTTCTTT. It is translated as CASSFSTRRNTEAFF.

The genes are TRBV19 and TRBJ1-5, with 7 positions matching TRBD1. The CDR3 consists of 15 residues. Germline V gene lookup returns CDR1 LNHDA and CDR2 SQIVND (reference sequence). J gave up 6 bases and V 3 bases, and 8 bases lay outside the gene matches. The CDR3 region has the DNA TGTGCCAGTAGTATTCAGAGACAGGGCAGTCAGCCCCAGCATTTT. Translation: CASSIQRQGSQPQHF.

Only one count was recorded for this clone. The chain carries TRBV5-4 and TRBJ2-1; maybe TRBD1 (6 bases). This CDR3 region has 17 residues. V lost 2 bases, J lost 3 bases, and 18 bases lay in between. CDR1 is SGHNT, CDR2 YYREEE, per germline (reference sequence). The CDR3 here is CASSLHRTGYVYNEQFF. The CDR3 region has the DNA TGTGCCAGCAGCTTACACCGTACAGGGTATGTCTACAATGAGCAGTTCTTC.

The chain recombines TRBV5-6 with TRBJ2-7, with TRBD2 identical over 10 bases. There are 14 residues in the CDR3. Germline V gene sequence: CDR1 SGHDT, CDR2 YYEEEE. With V trimmed by 9 bases and J by 1 base, 7 bases remained unmatched. CDR3 protein: CATSLAGNSYEQYF. Written as DNA, the CDR3 is TGTGCCACTTCACTAGCGGGAAATTCCTACGAGCAGTACTTC. Supplemented by reference TRBV5-6 and TRBJ2-7, the full variable domain reads DAGVTQSPTHLIKTRGQQVTLRCSPKSGHDTVSWYQQALGQGPQFIFQYYEEEERQRGNFPDRFSGHQFPNYSSELNVNALLLGDSALYLCATSLAGNSYEQYFGPGTRLTVT.

This chain connects TRBV12-3 or TRBV12-4 to TRBJ1-2; D call uncertain. This CDR3 region has 13 residues. V dropped 5 bases and J dropped 3 bases, with 10 bases sitting between them. This chain's CDR3 is CASSLHPDYGYTF. The CDR3, as DNA: TGTGCCAGCAGTCTGCACCCAGACTATGGCTACACCTTC.

The genes are TRBV28 and TRBJ2-7, with 11 nucleotides matching TRBD2. This CDR3 is built from 15 residues. Unmatched junction bases numbered 8, after V lost 5 bases and J lost 5 bases. The germline CDR1 and CDR2 sequences are MDHEN and SYDVKM. The CDR3 bases are TGTGCCAGCAGTACAGGTAGCGGGAGGGCCGACGAGCAGTACTTC. The encoded protein is CASSTGSGRADEQYF. Full variable domain (outside the CDR3, taken from reference TRBV28 and TRBJ2-7): DVKVTQSSRYLVKRTGEKVFLECVQDMDHENMFWYRQDPGLGLRLIYFSYDVKMKEKGDIPEGYSVSREKKERFSLILESASTNQTSMYLCASSTGSGRADEQYFGPGTRLTVT.

Comments on this clone: Compared with germline, one end of the junction differs, possibly owing to a read error. The rearrangement joins TRBV19 to TRBJ1-2, with 7 bases aligning to TRBD1. Germline CDR1 reads LNHDA; CDR2 reads SQIVND (reference sequence). The CDR3 has 14 amino acids. CDR3 region: CVSSMDGTVYGYTF. The CDR3 nucleotides are TGTGTCAGTAGTATGGACGGGACAGTCTATGGCTACACCTTC.

This clone was seen only once. This sequence joins TRBV25-1 and TRBJ2-1; a weak D match, TRBD2 (6 bases). Per germline, CDR1 MGHDK and CDR2 SYGVNS. With 2 bases removed from V and 4 bases from J, the gap between germline ends came to 15 bases. The CDR3 runs to 16 residues. In DNA, the CDR3 is TGTGCCAGCAGTGAAGTAGGTGCGGGGAGATACAATGAGCAGTTCTTC. Residues: CASSEVGAGRYNEQFF.

CDR3 coding DNA: TGTGCCAGCAGTGACGGCGGGACAGGGTTGCATGAGCAGTTCTTC. This translates into CASSDGGTGLHEQFF. The chain recombines TRBV2 with TRBJ2-1; 9 nucleotides align to TRBD1. V shed 3 bases, J shed 8 bases, and the junction held 8 bases outside the gene matches. Germline CDR1 and CDR2: SNHLY and FYNNEI. The CDR3 consists of 15 residues.

The chain combines TRBV30 with TRBJ1-1; D gene ambiguous. Germline V gene sequence: CDR1 GTSNPN, CDR2 SVGIG (reference sequence). V was cut by 4 bases and J by 5 bases, with 17 bases left in between. CDR3 length equals 14 residues. The CDR3: CAWTFSDGGTEAFF. In DNA form, the CDR3 reads TGTGCCTGGACCTTTTCGGATGGCGGGACTGAAGCTTTCTTT.

The chain uses TRBV28 and TRBJ1-6; D ambiguous. This CDR3 region has 12 residues. The germline gives CDR1 MDHEN, CDR2 SYDVKM. The ends were cut back, 3 bases at V and 6 bases at J, with 3 bases in the middle. The CDR3 sequence: CASSFSNSPLHF. The DNA for the CDR3 is TGTGCCAGCAGTTTCAGTAATTCACCCCTCCACTTT.